Detailed here is one T cell receptor beta chain. Its antigen is still unknown. This sample was taken from a study of graft-versus-host responses after intestinal transplantation. In the study overall: Anti-thymocyte globulin was used for induction in all recipients, who then took tacrolimus and steroids for around 3 years.

Study-wide findings and caveats: The highest levels of circulating GvH clones went along with early declines in HvG clones after transplant. Among recipient marrow samples, GvH clones were found; some appeared first in ileum or blood. Allografts carried high graft-versus-host to host-versus-graft clonal ratios in patients having graft-donor T cell macrochimerism.

Trimming took 1 base from V and 4 from J, leaving 6 bases between them. This CDR3 has 13 residues. Germline lookup yields CDR1 SGHTA and CDR2 FQGTGA. TCRdb's copy holds only in-frame clones and misses some; the assay was immunoSEQ multiplex PCR. In the table there are 65,000 to 90,000 clones, around 93% of which are singletons. This sequence was found in a human donor who was the organ donor for an intestinal transplant. The gene calls are TRBV7-3 and TRBJ2-3, with unresolved D. The source was unstimulated CD8+ T cells sorted from spleen or lymph node cells, collected before transplant. CDR3 region: CASSLISADTQYF. The CDR3 DNA is TGTGCCAGCAGCTTAATCTCCGCAGATACGCAGTATTTT.